Each of the 25 T cell receptor beta chains below was sequenced from the same sample in a study of T cell repertoires in cytomegalovirus infection. These TCRs are of unknown antigen specificity. In TCRdb, the reads were re-called with MiXCR into one record per CDR3 protein. The sample holds some 800,000 distinct CDR3 sequences, 30% to 35% seen once. Here the sequenced sample was cultured CD8+ T cells from PBMCs, taken from culture after CMV antigen stimulation. The origin of the receptors is a human donor in good health (CMV status not recorded). Some clones in this sample may be carry-over from other donors' samples.

This clonotype appeared many times. V and J are TRBV12-3 or TRBV12-4 and TRBJ2-1; D is undetermined. There are 16 residues in the CDR3. With 8 bases removed from V and 5 bases from J, the gap between germline ends came to 22 bases. The CDR3 spells CASDSNSALTHNEQFF. DNA of the CDR3: TGTGCCAGCGATTCTAACAGTGCCCTAACCCACAATGAGCAGTTCTTC.

The chain is built from TRBV7-9 and TRBJ1-2; D is perhaps TRBD1 (6 bases). This CDR3 has 15 residues. Trimming cost V 0 bases and J 6 bases, with 14 bases left between them. Germline V gene sequence: CDR1 SEHNR, CDR2 FQNEAQ (reference sequence). CDR3 amino acids: CASSLAMAGDHGYTF. DNA for the CDR3: TGTGCCAGCAGCTTAGCGATGGCAGGGGACCATGGCTACACCTTC.

The CDR3 DNA reads TGTGCCACCCTAGATGATGGCTACACCTTC. Translation gives CATLDDGYTF. V is TRBV10-3 and J is TRBJ1-2; D is uncertain. Trimming left V 10 bases short and J 6 bases short, with 9 bases between. Germline CDR1 and CDR2: ENHRY and SYGVKD. This CDR3 spans 10 amino acids.

This chain links TRBV2 with TRBJ2-3; tentatively, D is TRBD2 (5 bases). CDR1 and CDR2 from the germline V gene are SNHLY and FYNNEI. The CDR3 totals 13 residues. The V end lost 10 bases, the J end lost 7 bases, and 18 bases lay between the germline ends. For the CDR3, the DNA is TGTGCCATCCGGGGAATGCCCTCGAATACGCAGTATTTT. Its translation: CAIRGMPSNTQYF.

This clonotype appeared a few times. The V and J genes are TRBV5-1 and TRBJ2-5, with D perhaps being TRBD1 or TRBD2 (5 bases each). The CDR3 has 15 residues. Per germline, CDR1 SGHRS and CDR2 YFSETQ. The ends were cut back, 0 bases at V and 5 bases at J, with 14 bases in the middle. DNA for the CDR3: TGCGCCAGCAGCTTGGGGGGCCGAGGGATCGAGACCCAGTACTTC. This encodes CASSLGGRGIETQYF.

For this clonotype: A read error may be the cause here, since a much bigger clone is one base away. The chain combines TRBV4-2 with TRBJ2-1; the D gene could be TRBD1 or TRBD2 (6 bases each). CDR1 is LGHNA and CDR2 is YNFKEQ in the germline V gene. This CDR3 has 16 residues. V gave up 5 bases and J gave up 4 bases, with 18 bases separating them. The CDR3, as DNA: TGTGCCAGCAGCTTACACGGGGGCCGGGGGTACAATGAGCAGTTCTTC. Protein sequence: CASSLHGGRGYNEQFF.

The CDR3 DNA reads TGTGCCAGCAGTGAAGACATCCACACTGAAGCTTTCTTT. Its protein is CASSEDIHTEAFF. The chain uses TRBV2 and TRBJ1-1; D ambiguous. Per germline, CDR1 SNHLY and CDR2 FYNNEI. The CDR3 runs 13 residues. Deletions cut 1 base from V and 3 bases from J, with 6 bases between.

The rearrangement uses TRBV7-3 and TRBJ2-1; D gene ambiguous. Germline CDR1 reads SGHTA; CDR2 reads FQGTGA. There are 16 residues in the CDR3. V shed 2 bases and J shed 8 bases, with 19 bases lying between them. The CDR3 here is CASSLSGRTRSYEQFF. CDR3 in DNA: TGTGCCAGCAGCTTATCGGGCAGGACCCGAAGCTATGAGCAGTTCTTC.

This clonotype was observed a few times. The chain couples TRBV7-9 to TRBJ2-3; D unclear. Germline V gene sequence: CDR1 SEHNR, CDR2 FQNEAQ (reference sequence). This CDR3 spans 13 amino acids. The ends were cut back, 7 bases at V and 1 base at J, with 9 bases in the middle. The CDR3 protein is CASNGQRTDTQYF. CDR3 in DNA: TGTGCCAGCAATGGGCAGCGCACAGATACGCAGTATTTT.

There are many counts of this clonotype. J is TRBJ1-3 and V is TRBV6-5; no firm D call. Between the trimmed V and J ends, which lost 2 bases and 4 bases, there was a span of 9 bases. CDR1 and CDR2 from the germline V gene are MNHEY and SVGAGI. The CDR3 runs 14 residues. The CDR3 reads CASSYDRSGNTIYF. The CDR3 region has the DNA TGTGCCAGCAGTTACGATCGGTCCGGAAACACCATATATTTT.

The rearrangement links TRBV20-1 to TRBJ2-5; possibly TRBD1 for D (6 bases). In germline, CDR1 is DFQATT, CDR2 SNEGSKA (reference sequence). CDR3 size: 13 residues. V was pared by 3 bases and J by 4 bases, with 12 bases between. The CDR3 reads CSASYRAPETQYF. The CDR3 coding sequence is TGCAGTGCTAGCTACAGGGCCCCAGAGACCCAGTACTTC.

This clonotype was counted between two and nine times. The gene calls are TRBV27 and TRBJ1-5; D gene unclear. Germline V lookup: CDR1 MNHEY, CDR2 SMNVEV (reference sequence). The CDR3 extends over 14 amino acids. V shed 6 bases and J shed 6 bases, with 15 bases lying between them. The CDR3 here is CASSRGVIGQPQHF. CDR3 coding DNA: TGTGCCAGCAGCCGAGGAGTTATCGGTCAGCCCCAGCATTTT.

The sample holds one count of this clonotype. The chain employs TRBV4-1 and TRBJ2-5; D remains ambiguous. Germline CDR1 MGHRA, CDR2 YSYEKL. The CDR3 has 13 residues. V shed 8 bases and J shed 3 bases, with 13 bases lying between them. The CDR3 here is CASGPIGEETQYF. CDR3 sequence (DNA): TGCGCCAGCGGCCCCATAGGAGAAGAGACCCAGTACTTC.

This clonotype was counted at least ten times. CDR3 in DNA: TGTGCCAGCAGCTTAGCGCATTTTGGGGTCAGGAATTCACCCCTCCACTTT. This translates into CASSLAHFGVRNSPLHF. V and J are TRBV7-8 and TRBJ1-6; D unresolved. V shed 0 bases and J shed 7 bases, with 16 bases lying between them. CDR1 is SGHVS, CDR2 FQNEAQ, per germline. CDR3 length equals 17 residues. The whole variable domain, filled in from reference TRBV7-8 and TRBJ1-6, reads GAGVSQSPRYKVAKRGQDVALRCDPISGHVSLFWYQQALGQGPEFLTYFQNEAQLDKSGLPSDRFFAERPEGSVSTLKIQRTQQEDSAVYLCASSLAHFGVRNSPLHFGNGTRLTVT.

V gene TRBV7-6 combines with J gene TRBJ1-5, with a weak D call TRBD1 (5 bases). The V gene's germline CDR1 is SGHVS and CDR2 FNYEAQ. Trimming took 0 bases from V and 1 from J, leaving 10 bases between them. This CDR3 region has 16 residues. The CDR3 region has the DNA TGTGCCAGCAGCTTAGCGCAGGCAGGGAGCAATCAGCCCCAGCATTTT. Its protein is CASSLAQAGSNQPQHF.

The CDR3 loop reads CASSFGTGGIQPQHF. The CDR3, as DNA: TGTGCCAGTAGCTTCGGGACAGGGGGCATTCAGCCCCAGCATTTT. This chain uses TRBV19 with TRBJ1-5, with 12 bases aligning to TRBD1. CDR1 and CDR2 (germline): LNHDA, SQIVND (reference sequence). J gave up 6 bases and V 6 bases, and 6 bases lay outside the gene matches. The CDR3 spans 15 residues.

V gene TRBV4-1 combines with J gene TRBJ2-7; D gene unclear. V lost 4 bases and J lost 3, with 10 bases in between. This CDR3 is 13 amino acids long. Germline V gene lookup returns CDR1 MGHRA and CDR2 YSYEKL. CDR3 nucleotide sequence: TGCGCCAGCAGCCCAAAGAACGGCTACGAGCAGTACTTC. Protein product: CASSPKNGYEQYF.

The genes are TRBV6-2 or TRBV6-3 and TRBJ2-2; 15 nucleotides align to TRBD2. CDR1 MNHEY and CDR2 SVGEGT come from the germline V gene. The CDR3 has 19 amino acids. The V gene end was trimmed by 6 bases and the J gene end by 0 bases; junction bases not matched to a gene: 8. The CDR3 sequence is CASRPSGTSGGPNTGELFF. CDR3 nucleotide sequence: TGTGCCAGCAGGCCTTCCGGGACTAGCGGGGGGCCGAACACCGGGGAGCTGTTTTTT.

This clonotype was detected many times. J is TRBJ2-2 and V is TRBV6-5; D possibly corresponds to TRBD2 (6 bases). CDR1 and CDR2 from the germline V gene are MNHEY and SVGAGI. This CDR3 is 13 amino acids long. V was clipped by 2 bases and J by 6 bases, with 7 bases between them. The CDR3 reads CASSYGGSGELFF. The CDR3 DNA sequence: TGTGCCAGCAGTTACGGGGGGTCCGGGGAGCTGTTTTTT.

This clonotype showed up just a few times. The chain combines TRBV28 with TRBJ1-1; 9 nucleotides agree with TRBD1. Germline values: CDR1 MDHEN, CDR2 SYDVKM. With V trimmed by 8 bases and J by 4 bases, 5 bases remained unmatched. The CDR3 covers 13 residues. CDR3 sequence: CASWGQGITEAFF. CDR3 nucleotide sequence: TGTGCCAGCTGGGGACAGGGTATCACTGAAGCTTTCTTT.

A few counts support this clonotype. This rearrangement joins TRBV7-9 to TRBJ2-1; TRBD1 matches 10 bases. Germline values: CDR1 SEHNR, CDR2 FQNEAQ (reference sequence). CDR3 length equals 17 residues. Germline trimming cut 7 bases from V and 7 bases from J; bases unmatched to any gene: 16. CDR3 bases: TGTGCCAGCACGCCTCGGGGACAGGGGTTATACGGGAATGAGCAGTTCTTC. Protein product: CASTPRGQGLYGNEQFF.

CDR3 nucleotides: TGTGCCAGCAGCCCAGCCCCCCCCGGGGAGCTGTTTTTT. Amino acid sequence: CASSPAPPGELFF. The chain joins TRBV7-3 to TRBJ2-2, with no clear D. Between the trimmed V and J ends, which lost 5 bases and 6 bases, there was a span of 10 bases. Germline-derived CDR1 and CDR2 are SGHTA and FQGTGA. This CDR3 is built from 13 residues. The whole variable domain, filled in from reference TRBV7-3 and TRBJ2-2, reads GAGVSQTPSNKVTEKGKYVELRCDPISGHTALYWYRQSLGQGPEFLIYFQGTGAADDSGLPNDRFFAVRPEGSVSTLKIQRTERGDSAVYLCASSPAPPGELFFGEGSRLTVL.

The J gene is TRBJ2-2, the V gene TRBV5-1; 9 bases fit TRBD1. Germline V gives CDR1 SGHRS, CDR2 YFSETQ. V gave up 2 bases and J gave up 3 bases; unmatched junction bases: 5. The CDR3 runs to 16 residues. Here the CDR3 DNA reads TGCGCCAGCAGCTTAATAGGACAGGGGTACACCGGGGAGCTGTTTTTT. It translates to CASSLIGQGYTGELFF. Complete variable domain (other parts from reference TRBV5-1 and TRBJ2-2): KAGVTQTPRYLIKTRGQQVTLSCSPISGHRSVSWYQQTPGQGLQFLFEYFSETQRNKGNFPGRFSGRQFSNSRSEMNVSTLELGDSALYLCASSLIGQGYTGELFFGEGSRLTVL.

This clonotype turned up a few times. The V call is TRBV10-1, the J call TRBJ1-5; D unresolved. Germline V gene lookup returns CDR1 WNHNN and CDR2 SYGVQD (reference sequence). Trimming cost V 5 bases and J 2 bases, with 13 bases left between them. This CDR3 region has 15 residues. Written as DNA, the CDR3 is TGCGCCAGCAGTCGAACGAGTATAGGCAATCAGCCCCAGCATTTT. It specifies CASSRTSIGNQPQHF.

The chain employs TRBV6-5 and TRBJ1-2; 8 bases align to TRBD1. This CDR3 comprises 16 residues. V lost 0 bases and J lost 6; bases outside the gene matches: 9. Germline CDR1 reads MNHEY; CDR2 reads SVGAGI. CDR3 DNA: TGTGCCAGCAGTTACTCGGGGCAGGGGGCACATGATGGCTACACCTTC. It specifies CASSYSGQGAHDGYTF.